The clone carrying this T cell receptor beta chain has a count of ten or more. What it binds is unknown. Each CDR3 protein gets one entry after TCRdb re-called the 5' RACE reads with MiXCR. The table has about 220,000 distinct CDR3 sequences, over 9.5% seen once. Germline-derived CDR1 and CDR2 are MNHEY and SVGAGI. This CDR3 spans 12 amino acids. These data come from a study of CD8 T cells in ankylosing spondylitis. Whole-study results and caveats: Disease-linked clones were CD8+ and relatively rare in peripheral blood. Ankylosing spondylitis blood appeared to carry a characteristic TCR beta motif of several highly homologous variants.

The sample was blood, either unsorted or a sorted T cell fraction (not recorded which). The chain combines TRBV6-5 with TRBJ1-2; D not resolved. The receptor was derived from a male donor with ankylosing spondylitis or in good health (not recorded which). The CDR3, as DNA: TGTGCGGTCCGGACCGTCGTCTATGGCTACACCTTC. Translating gives CAVRTVVYGYTF.